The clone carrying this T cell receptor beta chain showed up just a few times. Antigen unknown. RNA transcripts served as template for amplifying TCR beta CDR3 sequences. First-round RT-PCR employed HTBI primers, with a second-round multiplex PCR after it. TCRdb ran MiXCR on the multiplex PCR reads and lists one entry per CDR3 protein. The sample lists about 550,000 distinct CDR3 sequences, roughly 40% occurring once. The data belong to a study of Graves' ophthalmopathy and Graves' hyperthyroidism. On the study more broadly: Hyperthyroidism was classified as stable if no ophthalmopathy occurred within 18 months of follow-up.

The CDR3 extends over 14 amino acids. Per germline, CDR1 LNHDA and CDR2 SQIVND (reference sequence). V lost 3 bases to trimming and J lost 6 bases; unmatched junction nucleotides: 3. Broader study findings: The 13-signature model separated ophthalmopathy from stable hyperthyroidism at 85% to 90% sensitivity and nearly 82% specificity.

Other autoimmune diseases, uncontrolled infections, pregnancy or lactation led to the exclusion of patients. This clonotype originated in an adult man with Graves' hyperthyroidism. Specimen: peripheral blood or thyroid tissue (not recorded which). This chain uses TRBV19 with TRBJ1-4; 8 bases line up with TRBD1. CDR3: CASSIGTGHEKLFF. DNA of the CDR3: TGTGCCAGTAGTATCGGGACAGGTCATGAAAAACTGTTTTTT.